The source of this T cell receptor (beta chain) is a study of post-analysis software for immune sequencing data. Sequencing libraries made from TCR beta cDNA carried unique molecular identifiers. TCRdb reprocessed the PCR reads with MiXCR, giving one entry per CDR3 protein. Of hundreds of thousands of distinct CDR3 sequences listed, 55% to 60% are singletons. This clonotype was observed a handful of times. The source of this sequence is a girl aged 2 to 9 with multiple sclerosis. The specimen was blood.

The CDR3 coding sequence is TGTGCCAGCAGCTTAGCGGGGTTCGGGCAGTACTTC. Its translation: CASSLAGFGQYF. This chain connects TRBV7-9 to TRBJ2-7; D is unresolved. CDR3 size: 12 residues. Germline loops: CDR1 SEHNR, CDR2 FQNEAQ (reference sequence). The germline V and J ends were trimmed by 0 bases and 9 bases, with 9 bases remaining between them.